Presented here are 22 T cell receptor beta chains from one specimen sequenced in a study of shared clonotypes between healthy human individuals. Here immunoSEQ multiplex PCR was the method, and the copy in TCRdb shows in-frame clones only, minus some. The sample lists approximately 1.1 million clones, approximately 80% seen once, with more than 0.5% in the top ten. The sequencing sample was made of memory CD4+ T cells from PBMCs. The subset denotes: CD45RA-negative fraction. Every receptor here comes from a young man in good health. Some clones in this sample may be carry-over from other donors' samples.

The sample holds a few counts of this clone. Here the CDR3 DNA reads TGTGCCACCAGCTTTAGACGTGGAGGAACTGAAGCTTTCTTT. This encodes CATSFRRGGTEAFF. The rearrangement links TRBV15 to TRBJ1-1, with no clear D. The CDR3 consists of 14 residues. V was pared by 5 bases and J by 5 bases, with 15 bases between. Germline V gene data show CDR1 as LNHNV and CDR2 as YYDKDF (reference sequence). The entire variable domain, with the rest obtained from reference TRBV15 and TRBJ1-1, is as follows: DAMVIQNPRYQVTQFGKPVTLSCSQTLNHNVMYWYQQKSSQAPKLLFHYYDKDFNNEADTPDNFQSRRPNTSFCFLDIRSPGLGDTAMYLCATSFRRGGTEAFFGQGTRLTVV.

This clone was detected only a few times. The V call is TRBV2, the J call TRBJ1-5; no clear D gene. CDR3 length: 13 amino acids. CDR1 SNHLY and CDR2 FYNNEI come from the germline V gene. Deletions cut 7 bases from V and 6 bases from J, with 13 bases between. The CDR3 loop reads CASTERPSQPQHF. Written as DNA, the CDR3 is TGTGCCAGCACAGAAAGGCCGAGTCAGCCCCAGCATTTT.

The chain recombines TRBV28 with TRBJ2-7; D is uncertain. The V gene lost 6 bases and the J gene lost 2 bases, with 17 bases spanning the gap. This CDR3 is built from 15 residues. CDR1 and CDR2 from the germline V gene are MDHEN and SYDVKM. The CDR3, as DNA: TGTGCCAGCAGGAGCCAGAGATCCGGGCCCTACGAGCAGTACTTC. Its protein is CASRSQRSGPYEQYF.

J is TRBJ1-5 and V is TRBV28; D is possibly TRBD1 (5 bases). CDR1 is MDHEN, CDR2 SYDVKM, per germline. The CDR3 covers 15 residues. With 6 bases removed from V and 2 bases from J, the gap between germline ends came to 14 bases. The CDR3 here is CASSTSGGGNQPQHF. CDR3 sequence (DNA): TGTGCCAGCAGCACTTCGGGGGGAGGCAATCAGCCCCAGCATTTT.

V gene TRBV28 combines with J gene TRBJ2-1; TRBD2 agrees at 12 bases. After removal of 3 bases from V and 7 bases from J, the junction contained 1 base not matched to a gene. The V gene's germline CDR1 is MDHEN and CDR2 SYDVKM. The CDR3 totals 14 residues. In DNA form, the CDR3 reads TGTGCCAGCAGTTTGACTAGCGGGAGTAATGAGCAGTTCTTC. Translated: CASSLTSGSNEQFF.

The J gene is TRBJ2-7, the V gene TRBV13, with D possibly TRBD2 on 6 matching bases. Trimming removed 5 bases from V and 6 bases from J, with 11 bases in between. The CDR3 contains 12 residues. Germline CDR1 reads PRHDT; CDR2 reads FYEKMQ (reference sequence). The CDR3 DNA reads as TGTGCCAGCAGCCCCCTCGGGGGCGAGCAGTACTTC. Its translation is CASSPLGGEQYF.

This clone appeared a single time. The chain employs TRBV5-1 and TRBJ2-7; either TRBD1 or TRBD2 may fit D (5 bases each). Deletions cut 4 bases from V and 2 bases from J, with 25 bases between. This CDR3 comprises 18 residues. The germline CDR1 and CDR2 sequences are SGHRS and YFSETQ. CDR3 region: CASSLRARTTLGAYEQYF. CDR3 nucleotides: TGCGCCAGCAGCCTCAGGGCCAGGACAACCCTGGGGGCCTACGAGCAGTACTTC. The complete variable domain, with remaining parts taken from reference TRBV5-1 and TRBJ2-7, reads KAGVTQTPRYLIKTRGQQVTLSCSPISGHRSVSWYQQTPGQGLQFLFEYFSETQRNKGNFPGRFSGRQFSNSRSEMNVSTLELGDSALYLCASSLRARTTLGAYEQYFGPGTRLTVT.

V gene TRBV9 combines with J gene TRBJ2-2, with 7 positions matching TRBD2. The CDR3 length is 14 residues. Germline values: CDR1 SGDLS, CDR2 YYNGEE. Losses at the gene ends were 5 bases for V and 5 bases for J; bases not matched to a gene: 6. The chain's CDR3 is CASSQSSGTGELFF. Written as DNA, the CDR3 is TGTGCCAGCAGTCAATCTAGCGGAACCGGGGAGCTGTTTTTT.

This clone came up a few times. Compared with germline, one end of the junction differs, possibly owing to a read error. The CDR3 sequence: CSVGSPTGGNAEAFF. For the CDR3, the DNA is TGCAGCGTTGGATCTCCGACAGGGGGGAACGCTGAAGCTTTCTTT. The V and J genes are TRBV29-1 and TRBJ1-1; 9 bases match TRBD1. This CDR3 has 15 amino acids. Germline V gene data show CDR1 as SQVTM and CDR2 as ANQGSEA.

This clone has just one count. CDR3 sequence: CSVESGQRYNEQFF. In DNA form, the CDR3 reads TGCAGCGTTGAATCGGGACAGCGGTACAATGAGCAGTTCTTC. This chain connects TRBV29-1 to TRBJ2-1, with 7 bases that match TRBD1. With 2 bases clipped from V and 4 bases from J, the junction kept 5 bases outside the gene matches. The CDR3 extends over 14 amino acids. CDR1 and CDR2 from the germline V gene are SQVTM and ANQGSEA.

The V and J genes are TRBV6-6 and TRBJ2-3, with unresolved D. Germline V lookup: CDR1 MNHNY, CDR2 SVGAGI (reference sequence). Deletions cut 4 bases from V and 6 bases from J, with 11 bases between. This CDR3 has 13 amino acids. The CDR3 loop is CASSSPPADTQYF. The CDR3 bases are TGTGCCAGCAGTTCCCCCCCGGCGGATACGCAGTATTTT.

The CDR3 DNA is TGTGCCAGCACGGGACAGGGCGGCACTGAAGCTTTCTTT. Translating gives CASTGQGGTEAFF. The chain links TRBV2 to TRBJ1-1; the match to TRBD1 covers 9 bases. The CDR3 loop spans 13 amino acids. CDR1 is SNHLY, CDR2 FYNNEI, per germline. V lost 7 bases to trimming and J lost 4 bases; unmatched junction nucleotides: 4.

This clone was counted between two and nine times. The J gene is TRBJ1-2, the V gene TRBV6-1; D remains ambiguous. The germline V gene has CDR1 MNHNS and CDR2 SASEGT. The V end lost 1 base, the J end lost 8 bases, and 8 bases lay between the germline ends. CDR3 length equals 12 residues. The DNA of the CDR3 is TGTGCCAGCAGTGAAGGGGTTCAGGGCTACACCTTC. Encoded protein: CASSEGVQGYTF.

The chain links TRBV27 to TRBJ1-2; 9 bases fit TRBD1. Trimming removed 10 bases from V and 6 bases from J; junction bases left unmatched: 9. Germline V gene data show CDR1 as MNHEY and CDR2 as SMNVEV (reference sequence). The CDR3 loop spans 13 amino acids. This CDR3 reads CATRDRVRDGYTF. The CDR3 coding sequence is TGTGCCACCCGGGACAGGGTGAGGGATGGCTACACCTTC.

With regard to this clone: This specimen includes other DNA sequences encoding the same CDR3. V usage is TRBV18 and J usage is TRBJ1-5, with a weak D call TRBD1 (5 bases). The germline V gene has CDR1 KGHSH and CDR2 LQKENI. V shed 2 bases and J shed 7 bases, with 12 bases lying between them. CDR3 length: 14 amino acids. The chain's CDR3 is CASSPEGARQPQHF. For the CDR3, the DNA is TGTGCCAGCTCACCAGAAGGGGCACGGCAGCCCCAGCATTTT.

The chain employs TRBV27 and TRBJ2-1; the D gene could be TRBD1 or TRBD2 (7 bases each). V was clipped by 2 bases and J by 6 bases, with 14 bases between them. From germline, CDR1 is MNHEY and CDR2 SMNVEV (reference sequence). The CDR3 length is 15 residues. The CDR3 coding sequence is TGTGCCAGCAGTTTAAACAGGGGAGGGAGCAATGAGCAGTTCTTC. Its protein is CASSLNRGGSNEQFF.

Regarding this clone: Other DNA variants within this sample encode the same CDR3. The CDR3 nucleotides read TGCGCCAGCAGCCGGACAGCCCAAGAGACCCAGTACTTC. It is translated as CASSRTAQETQYF. The chain recombines TRBV5-1 with TRBJ2-5; TRBD1 is a possible D gene (6 bases). Trimming pared 4 bases from V and 1 base from J, leaving 8 bases between. From germline, CDR1 is SGHRS and CDR2 YFSETQ. The CDR3 loop spans 13 amino acids.

This clone was seen ten or more times. Other nucleotide sequences from this sample produce the same CDR3. The chain is built from TRBV2 and TRBJ1-5; possibly TRBD1 for D (5 bases). Germline V gene data show CDR1 as SNHLY and CDR2 as FYNNEI. V was pared by 6 bases and J by 1 base, with 7 bases between. There are 13 residues in the CDR3. In DNA form, the CDR3 reads TGTGCCAGCAGGGGGGACAGCAATCAGCCCCAGCATTTT. Protein: CASRGDSNQPQHF.

This chain connects TRBV11-2 to TRBJ1-2; D remains ambiguous. The V gene lost 1 base and the J gene lost 7 bases, with 10 bases spanning the gap. Germline V CDR1 and CDR2: SGHAT, FQNNGV. This CDR3 region has 13 residues. CDR3 residues: CASSLGGWSGYTF. CDR3 nucleotide sequence: TGTGCCAGCAGCTTAGGCGGGTGGTCTGGCTACACCTTC.

In DNA form, the CDR3 reads TGTGCCAGCACGCTAGAGCAGTTCTTC. It translates to CASTLEQFF. V usage is TRBV2 and J usage is TRBJ2-1; D unclear. Per the germline V gene, CDR1 is SNHLY and CDR2 is FYNNEI. V was pared by 7 bases and J by 10 bases, with 5 bases between. The CDR3 loop spans 9 amino acids.

The genes are TRBV13 and TRBJ2-7, with D perhaps TRBD2 (7 bases). Trimming removed 5 bases at V and 5 bases at J, with 19 bases between. Germline V gene sequence: CDR1 PRHDT, CDR2 FYEKMQ (reference sequence). CDR3 length equals 15 residues. CDR3 amino acids: CASSPRGGWWDEQYF. CDR3 coding DNA: TGTGCCAGCAGCCCCCGCGGGGGCTGGTGGGACGAGCAGTACTTC.

V usage is TRBV7-9 and J usage is TRBJ2-7; 10 positions match TRBD1. Germline CDR1 SEHNR, CDR2 FQNEAQ (reference sequence). V gave up 2 bases and J gave up 2 bases; unmatched junction bases: 9. There are 17 residues in the CDR3. DNA of the CDR3: TGTGCCAGCAGCTTAATTTGGGGACAGGGGCTCCCCTACGAGCAGTACTTC. This encodes CASSLIWGQGLPYEQYF.